The T cell receptor (beta chain) under discussion was sequenced for a study of human T cells and chemical hapten exposure (dated by TCRdb to 2020 to 2023). Background on the whole study: For sensitization, 2% DPC in acetone was applied to a 2 cm by 2 cm area of upper inner arm skin. Patients additionally received weekly therapeutic DPC doses to the scalp throughout the approximately 25-week study period. The patient cohort, mostly female, included alopecia areata with under or over 50% scalp involvement, alopecia totalis and alopecia universalis. Roughly 30 alopecia patients provided blood for TCR sequencing at one to four time points (pre-sensitization, 2, 6 and 24 weeks). Patch testing on the upper back used Finn chambers containing 0.01% DPC, with scoring done after 6 days according to International Contact Dermatitis Research Group standards. This study followed changes in the peripheral blood TCR repertoire in vivo during primary and secondary sensitization of alopecia patients to the hapten diphenylcyclopropenone (DPC). Blood samples were taken from patients before sensitization (week 0) and then at 2, 6 and about 24 weeks after DPC sensitization. Libraries were pooled for sequencing, and per-sample TCR yields varied mainly because of small differences in library volumes within the pool. The investigation overall reported the following: Alopecia, a presumed autoimmune disease, was present in all patients, so the immune response of the patients might differ from that of healthy individuals. Compared with pre-sensitization or healthy control sets, expanded TCRs formed significantly more large CDR3 similarity clusters, which is consistent with antigen-driven responses. Patch test score correlated positively with the number of PT1 expanded TCRs, reaching significance at thresholds 8, 16 and 32 but not at 4. After repeated subsampling, the strength of the expansion versus patch-test correlation and the threshold at which it became significant changed. The number of TCRs above 1 in 1000 frequency did not change with DPC sensitization; there was no evidence of global repertoire structure alterations.

Receptor libraries were prepared by RACE. Sequencing relied on a NextSeq 500. Library preparation attached unique molecular identifiers to individual cDNA molecules for quantitative, reproducible TCR counting. From each blood RNA sample, both TCR alpha and TCR beta chains were sequenced. Per the original workflow: The median number of TCRs per sample was around 96,000, ranging from 23,224 to 690,600. V, J and CDR3 annotation of the TCR reads was carried out using the Decombinator software suite. Every sample was subsampled to the same number of TCRs (28,000) for the PS versus PT1 abundance plots. Expanded TCRs were defined as absent before sensitization and observed at least eight times at the 2-week time point. Using fastp trimming at Q25 and MiXCR clonotype assembly, TCRdb reanalyzed the public sequencing data and kept in-frame beta chains. One record per CDR3 amino acid sequence lists the most common genes and DNA. What appears here as the V and J calls and clone size reflects TCRdb's work, not the paper's. Counted in this sample were roughly 200,000 distinct CDR3 sequences; about 22% of them appeared once. The top ten clones comprise 2% to 2.5% of the sample.

Interpreted using the paper, the time point label stands for: patch test 3, about 24 weeks after DPC sensitization. The treatment or condition label, as the study defines it: therapeutic diphenylcyclopropenone sensitization with weekly scalp DPC. Blood at each patch-test visit was drawn before the patch test was applied. Patients were eligible if aged 18 to 70, diagnosed with alopecia and judged suitable for DPC therapy, and pregnant patients were excluded. Total RNA was extracted from unfractionated whole blood that had been collected in Tempus Blood RNA tubes. The sample holds a few counts of this clonotype. The antigen it binds to is not known. Base qualities are not at hand, and no much larger clone is one base apart. The CDR3 holds 19 amino acids from the cysteine to the phenylalanine. Only the CDR3 portion is preserved as DNA: 57 bases, with reading frame beginning at the first base. Trimmed from V: 4 bases; trimmed from J: 6 bases; junction bases lacking a gene match: 19. CDR1 is given as MDHEN and CDR2 as SYDVKM, both from the germline V gene.

Sequenced here: whole blood, sampled in connection with sensitization to the hapten diphenylcyclopropenone (DPC). This receptor was identified in a woman in her thirties or forties with alopecia areata. Some clones in this sample may be carry-over from other donors' samples. The sequence links TRBV28 to TRBJ2-3; a stretch of 10 junction bases matches TRBD2. The sequenced DNA: TGTGCCAGCAGTTCGGGAATGGGATCTAGCGGGAGAACCCCCGATACGCAGTATTTT. Translated, this is CASSSGMGSSGRTPDTQYF. Extended through the reference TRBV28 and TRBJ2-3 proteins, this CDR3 yields the full variable domain: DVKVTQSSRYLVKRTGEKVFLECVQDMDHENMFWYRQDPGLGLRLIYFSYDVKMKEKGDIPEGYSVSREKKERFSLILESASTNQTSMYLCASSSGMGSSGRTPDTQYFGPGTRLTVL.